The 22 T cell receptor beta chains below were found in one sample sequenced in a study of T cells in Graves' hyperthyroidism and ophthalmopathy. The CDR3 regions of TCR beta were amplified from RNA transcripts. The HTBI primer set was used in a first-round RT-PCR of the TCR CDR3. One entry per CDR3 protein, called by TCRdb with MiXCR from the multiplex PCR reads. The profile shows a few hundred thousand distinct CDR3 sequences, roughly 25% of them singletons. Sample: blood. The receptors derive from a man in his fifties or sixties with Graves' hyperthyroidism.

The chain combines TRBV19 with TRBJ2-2; 10 bases align to TRBD2. Germline CDR1 and CDR2: LNHDA and SQIVND (reference sequence). The ends lost 1 base at V and 2 bases at J; junction bases unmatched: 10. This CDR3 spans 19 amino acids. The chain's CDR3 is CASSIVAGGAHRNTGELFF. CDR3 DNA sequence: TGTGCCAGTAGTATAGTAGCGGGGGGAGCACACCGTAACACCGGGGAGCTGTTTTTT.

In this sample, this clonotype turned up many times. V is TRBV29-1 and J is TRBJ1-1; no reliable D call. Looked up from germline, CDR1 is SQVTM and CDR2 is ANQGSEA. There are 14 residues in the CDR3. V lost 4 bases to trimming and J lost 3 bases, with 15 bases between them. DNA of the CDR3: TGCAGCGTTGGGATATCGAGTGACTACACTGAAGCTTTCTTT. Translated, it gives CSVGISSDYTEAFF.

This clonotype showed up many times. The J gene is TRBJ2-7, the V gene TRBV5-6, with 10 bases fitting TRBD2. The CDR3 has 15 amino acids. V lost 5 bases to trimming and J lost 1 base; unmatched junction nucleotides: 6. Germline V gene data show CDR1 as SGHDT and CDR2 as YYEEEE. CDR3: CASRLIAGGSYEQYF. CDR3 DNA: TGTGCCAGCAGACTCATAGCGGGAGGTTCCTACGAGCAGTACTTC.

This rearrangement joins TRBV28 to TRBJ1-2; 8 bases fit TRBD1. CDR1 is MDHEN and CDR2 is SYDVKM in the germline V gene. After removal of 10 bases from V and 7 bases from J, the junction contained 8 bases not matched to a gene. The CDR3 totals 12 residues. DNA of the CDR3: TGTGCCATTTCCACAGGGGGACTTGGCTACACCTTC. It is translated as CAISTGGLGYTF.

This clonotype has more than one count but fewer than ten. This chain uses TRBV11-2 with TRBJ2-1; D uncertain. Germline assignment: CDR1 SGHAT and CDR2 FQNNGV. The length of the CDR3 is 13 residues. V lost 7 bases and J 6 bases, leaving 13 bases between the germline ends. The CDR3 bases are TGTGCCAGCAAGCTTAATCTTTTCAATGAGCAGTTCTTC. This translates into CASKLNLFNEQFF.

There are a few counts of this clonotype. The V call is TRBV19, the J call TRBJ2-3; D may correspond to TRBD1 or TRBD2 (5 bases each). This CDR3 is built from 12 residues. V was clipped by 5 bases and J by 8 bases, with 11 bases between them. Germline V gene lookup returns CDR1 LNHDA and CDR2 SQIVND (reference sequence). The CDR3, as DNA: TGTGCCAGTAGTGCACCGGGACCTACGCAGTATTTT. Protein product: CASSAPGPTQYF.

With respect to this clonotype: This may be a read error, as it is one base from a much larger clone. The chain has TRBV28 and TRBJ2-1, with 10 bases lining up with TRBD1. The end of the DNA fits TRBJ2-7 better, so the J call may be wrong. Germline CDR1 reads MDHEN; CDR2 reads SYDVKM. This CDR3 region has 16 residues. Written as DNA, the CDR3 is TGTGCCAGCAGTTTACCGGGACAGGGGAAGTACAATGAGCAGTACTTC. As protein: CASSLPGQGKYNEQYF.

Ten or more counts support this clonotype. The chain is built from TRBV30 and TRBJ1-1, with unresolved D. Per germline, CDR1 GTSNPN and CDR2 SVGIG (reference sequence). V lost 1 base to trimming and J lost 3 bases, with 3 bases between them. The length of the CDR3 is 11 residues. This CDR3 reads CAWSEDTEAFF. As DNA, the CDR3 is TGTGCCTGGAGTGAGGACACTGAAGCTTTCTTT. Together with reference TRBV30 and TRBJ1-1, the CDR3 gives the full variable domain: SQTIHQWPATLVQPVGSPLSLECTVEGTSNPNLYWYRQAAGRGLQLLFYSVGIGQISSEVPQNLSASRPQDRQFILSSKKLLLSDSGFYLCAWSEDTEAFFGQGTRLTVV.

The chain combines TRBV12-3 or TRBV12-4 with TRBJ2-7, with D possibly matching TRBD2 (6 bases). Deletions cut 7 bases from V and 3 bases from J, with 16 bases between. The CDR3 consists of 14 residues. The CDR3 reads CASTLHQTSYEQYF. The CDR3 bases are TGTGCCAGCACCCTCCACCAGACTAGCTACGAGCAGTACTTC.

This clonotype was detected a few times. This sequence joins TRBV3-1 and TRBJ2-2; D remains unclear. The V gene's germline CDR1 is LGHDT and CDR2 YNNKEL (reference sequence). This CDR3 has 11 amino acids. V lost 6 bases to trimming and J lost 6 bases, with 5 bases between them. The CDR3: CASRSSGELFF. CDR3 sequence (DNA): TGTGCCAGCAGAAGCTCCGGGGAGCTGTTTTTT.

In the case of this clonotype: A much more abundant neighbour one base away suggests this may be a read error. The chain has TRBV27 and TRBJ2-7; D call uncertain. There are 13 residues in the CDR3. Germline assignment: CDR1 MNHEY and CDR2 SMNVEV (reference sequence). CDR3 region: CAGSFGGAYEQYF. CDR3 DNA sequence: TGTGCCGGCAGTTTTGGCGGAGCCTACGAGCAGTACTTC.

This clonotype was picked up a small number of times. The chain couples TRBV19 to TRBJ1-5, with D perhaps TRBD1 (5 bases). The germline gives CDR1 LNHDA, CDR2 SQIVND (reference sequence). This CDR3 region has 16 residues. V was pared by 7 bases and J by 6 bases, with 22 bases between. Written as DNA, the CDR3 is TGTGCCAGTACCATGAGGTTCGGGGGAGCTGTTCAGCCCCAGCATTTT. This translates into CASTMRFGGAVQPQHF.

This clonotype was recorded many times. This chain links TRBV6-1 with TRBJ1-1; a weak D match, TRBD1 (6 bases). The V end was cut by 3 bases, the J end by 1 base, with 15 bases between. The CDR3 spans 16 residues. Germline V CDR1 and CDR2: MNHNS, SASEGT. CDR3 in amino acids: CASSEKWDTPNTEAFF. CDR3 nucleotide sequence: TGTGCCAGCAGTGAGAAGTGGGACACACCGAACACTGAAGCTTTCTTT.

In this sample, this clonotype turned up many times. The gene calls are TRBV27 and TRBJ2-1; 11 bases are shared with TRBD2. Losses at the gene ends were 5 bases for V and 6 bases for J; bases not matched to a gene: 15. The CDR3 loop spans 18 amino acids. Germline lookup yields CDR1 MNHEY and CDR2 SMNVEV (reference sequence). The chain's CDR3 is CASSQILGLAASSNEQFF. In nucleotides, the CDR3 is TGTGCCAGCAGTCAAATTTTGGGACTAGCGGCCTCTAGCAATGAGCAGTTCTTC.

This clonotype was seen repeatedly, ten times or more. J is TRBJ2-7 and V is TRBV20-1, with 7 nucleotides matching TRBD1. The CDR3 spans 15 residues. Germline V CDR1 and CDR2: DFQATT, SNEGSKA (reference sequence). The ends lost 3 bases at V and 2 bases at J; junction bases unmatched: 10. CDR3 nucleotide sequence: TGCAGTGCTAGGCAGGTAGAGGGGGCAACCTACGAGCAGTACTTC. This translates into CSARQVEGATYEQYF.

The chain recombines TRBV6-2 or TRBV6-3 with TRBJ2-1; possibly TRBD2 for D (6 bases). V lost 2 bases and J lost 4, with 21 bases in between. Germline V gene data show CDR1 as MNHEY and CDR2 as SVGEGT. The CDR3 is 18 residues long. Here the CDR3 DNA reads TGTGCCAGCAGTTACCCAAAGTTAGCGGATATACCTTACAATGAGCAGTTCTTC. Its protein is CASSYPKLADIPYNEQFF.

There are many counts of this clonotype. V is TRBV7-9 and J is TRBJ1-1, with D perhaps matching TRBD1 (6 bases). V lost 2 bases and J 7 bases, leaving 14 bases between the germline ends. In germline, CDR1 is SEHNR, CDR2 FQNEAQ (reference sequence). This CDR3 region has 14 residues. CDR3 coding DNA: TGTGCCAGCAGCTTACGGGCGGGGGCAGGTGAAGCTTTCTTT. Translating it yields CASSLRAGAGEAFF.

This chain connects TRBV11-2 to TRBJ2-7; TRBD1 matches at 9 bases. V gave up 8 bases and J gave up 2 bases; unmatched junction bases: 4. The CDR3 loop spans 13 amino acids. The V gene's germline CDR1 is SGHAT and CDR2 FQNNGV. DNA for the CDR3: TGTGCCAGCCTGACAGGGGGAACCTACGAGCAGTACTTC. It is translated as CASLTGGTYEQYF.

This clonotype has only a few counts. The V call is TRBV3-1, the J call TRBJ2-7; D not resolved. Germline lookup yields CDR1 LGHDT and CDR2 YNNKEL (reference sequence). The CDR3 length is 12 residues. Between the trimmed V and J ends, which lost 5 bases and 3 bases, there was a span of 8 bases. CDR3 in amino acids: CASSLKHYEQYF. In DNA form, the CDR3 reads TGTGCCAGCAGCTTAAAGCACTACGAGCAGTACTTC.

This clonotype came up a few times. V is TRBV19 and J is TRBJ1-1; D is perhaps TRBD1 (5 bases). V lost 3 bases, J lost 3 bases, and 11 bases lay in between. The CDR3 runs to 14 residues. Germline V CDR1 and CDR2: LNHDA, SQIVND (reference sequence). CDR3 in amino acids: CASSIRQGDTEAFF. DNA for the CDR3: TGTGCCAGTAGTATCCGGCAGGGAGACACTGAAGCTTTCTTT. Based on the CDR3 plus reference TRBV19 and TRBJ1-1, the full variable domain is DGGITQSPKYLFRKEGQNVTLSCEQNLNHDAMYWYRQDPGQGLRLIYYSQIVNDFQKGDIAEGYSVSREKKESFPLTVTSAQKNPTAFYLCASSIRQGDTEAFFGQGTRLTVV.

The sample holds a few counts of this clonotype. The V call is TRBV25-1, the J call TRBJ2-7; TRBD2 agrees at 7 bases. The length of the CDR3 is 14 residues. V lost 4 bases, J lost 5 bases, and 8 bases stayed unmatched. Looked up from germline, CDR1 is MGHDK and CDR2 is SYGVNS. This CDR3 reads CASSGLAYGDEQYF. DNA of the CDR3: TGTGCCAGCAGTGGACTAGCTTACGGCGACGAGCAGTACTTC.

This chain connects TRBV12-5 to TRBJ2-1, with D possibly TRBD2 on 6 matching bases. Germline CDR1 LGHNT, CDR2 FRNRAP. Deletions cut 7 bases from V and 5 bases from J, with 15 bases between. The length of the CDR3 is 14 residues. CDR3 amino acids: CASVIPGENNEQFF. The CDR3, as DNA: TGTGCTAGTGTTATCCCGGGGGAGAACAATGAGCAGTTCTTC.